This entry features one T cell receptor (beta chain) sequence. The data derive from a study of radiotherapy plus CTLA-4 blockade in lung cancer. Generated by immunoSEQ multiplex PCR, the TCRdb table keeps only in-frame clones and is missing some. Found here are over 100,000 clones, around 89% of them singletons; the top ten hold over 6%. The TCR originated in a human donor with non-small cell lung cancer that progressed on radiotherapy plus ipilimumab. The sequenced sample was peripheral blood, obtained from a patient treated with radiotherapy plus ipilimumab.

The CDR3 sequence: CASSSGQGPFYF. CDR3 nucleotides: TGTGCCAGCAGCTCCGGACAGGGACCTTTTTATTTT. V usage is TRBV7-9 and J usage is TRBJ2-3; TRBD1 matches at 8 bases. V dropped 4 bases and J dropped 15; count of bases not matched to a gene: 9. The germline gives CDR1 SEHNR, CDR2 FQNEAQ (reference sequence). There are 12 residues in the CDR3.